This TCR beta chain was sequenced in a study of T cells in Graves' hyperthyroidism and ophthalmopathy. Study context: Peripheral blood was obtained at initial diagnosis, preceding any treatment.

This clonotype was observed many times. Lactation, pregnancy, other autoimmune disease or uncontrolled infection led to exclusion of patients. Every diagnosis used clinical symptoms, serum thyroxine and TRAb, thyroid ultrasound and orbital computed tomography. V gave up 0 bases and J gave up 2 bases, with 8 bases separating them. CDR1 and CDR2 from the germline V gene are SGHRS and YFSETQ. CDR3 size: 14 residues. Amplification yielded TCR beta CDR3 regions, with RNA transcripts as the source. First-round RT-PCR targeting the TCR CDR3 was performed with the HTBI primer set. In TCRdb, the multiplex PCR reads were re-called with MiXCR into one record per CDR3 protein. The table records roughly 650,000 distinct CDR3 sequences, approximately 15% of them present only once.

The chain has TRBV5-1 and TRBJ1-2; D unclear. The specimen sequenced was blood. The TCR sequence derives from a woman aged 40 to 50 with Graves' ophthalmopathy. The CDR3 sequence is CASSLVAENYGYTF. CDR3 bases: TGCGCCAGCAGCTTGGTCGCAGAAAACTATGGCTACACCTTC.